This T cell receptor (beta chain) was profiled in a study of cytomegalovirus exposure and HLA in healthy donors. Healthy bone marrow donors made up the donors. This PCR relied on a set of 60 Vbeta primers and 13 Jbeta primers. The authors' processing: Unique TCR beta chains numbered approximately 80 million in a later analysis, with roughly 10 million shared. The table came from immunoSEQ multiplex PCR; TCRdb's copy has only in-frame clones and leaves some out. That table gives V, J and clone size, and the DNA gave D and trimming. The sample lists over 80,000 clones; around three fifths were seen once. Unmatched junction bases numbered 6, after V lost 4 bases and J lost 5 bases. Germline V CDR1 and CDR2: MGHDK, SYGVNS. This CDR3 is built from 14 residues.

The rearrangement joins TRBV25-1 to TRBJ2-5, with 8 bases identical to TRBD1. Sequenced material: PBMCs. This TCR was sampled from a boy younger than 18 in good health and CMV-seropositive. The CDR3 reads CASSAGGAAETQYF. In DNA, the CDR3 is TGTGCCAGCAGTGCAGGGGGCGCGGCGGAGACCCAGTACTTC. The whole variable domain, filled in from reference TRBV25-1 and TRBJ2-5, reads EADIYQTPRYLVIGTGKKITLECSQTMGHDKMYWYQQDPGMELHLIHYSYGVNSTEKGDLSSESTVSRIRTEHFPLTLESARPSHTSQYLCASSAGGAAETQYFGPGTRLLVL.